What follows is one T cell receptor beta chain and its context. As yet, its antigen is unknown. The sample originates from a study of blood T cells in healthy people across ages. Study-wide results and caveats: Donors of long life had a larger count of naive CD4+ cells and greater diversity than aged donors.

Primers used in a second PCR of roughly 6 to 11 cycles were a sample-barcoded 5' primer and a J-beta primer mix. TCRdb used MiXCR to reprocess the 5' RACE reads, holding one entry per CDR3 protein. This table holds 450,000 to 600,000 distinct CDR3 sequences, about 29% found once. Germline assignment: CDR1 MNHEY and CDR2 SMNVEV (reference sequence). The V and J ends lost 6 bases and 0 bases respectively, with 15 bases between them. The length of the CDR3 is 15 residues. A further study also used this sample, focusing on T cells of mothers and their children.

This TCR derives from a boy aged 2 to 10 in good health. This chain uses TRBV27 with TRBJ2-7, with D possibly TRBD1 on 6 matching bases. The specimen sequenced was blood. The DNA for the CDR3 is TGTGCCAGCAGGGACCAGGGGATGGGCTCCTACGAGCAGTACTTC. Its translation is CASRDQGMGSYEQYF.